This TCR beta chain was sequenced for a study of tumor-infiltrating lymphocytes in primary liver carcinoma. Background on the study: The five patients, who were men and women, ranged in age from 30 to 69 years. General study points: The samples were not sorted (they were bulk), so CD4+ and CD8+ repertoires were not compared.

Concerning this clonotype itself: Its antigen is unknown. With a much larger clone just one base away, this may be a read error.

Blood RNA was derived from unsorted whole blood, and germline DNA was extracted too. Making TCR beta cDNA involved around 510 ng total RNA and a constant-region primer. Slightly modified ARM-PCR with three nested multiplex PCR rounds yielded TCR beta libraries. In the first two PCR rounds, TRBV1-TRBV30 forward primers were paired with a C-beta reverse primer, and each round lasted roughly 9 cycles. TCRdb analysed the multiplex PCR reads with MiXCR anew, one entry per CDR3 protein. The top ten clones hold approximately 6.6% of a sample with about 210,000 distinct CDR3 sequences, about 61% of them seen once. Germline values: CDR1 ENHRY, CDR2 SYGVKD. This CDR3 comprises 13 residues. The V segment lost 8 bases and the J segment 7 bases; nucleotides outside the gene matches: 9.

The receptor comes from a woman aged 60-75 years with primary liver carcinoma and hepatitis B virus infection. The sequenced material came from peripheral blood. The chain recombines TRBV10-3 with TRBJ2-3; 7 bases line up with TRBD2. This chain's CDR3 is CAIGGEGLNTQYF. CDR3 DNA: TGTGCCATCGGGGGGGAGGGCCTGAATACGCAGTATTTT.